This TCR beta chain was sequenced for a study of cytomegalovirus exposure and HLA in healthy donors. Study results and limitations: The availability of immune exposure information extended only to CMV serostatus.

The study ran its PCR with 60 Vbeta and 13 Jbeta primers. Per the original methods: Later, some 79 million unique TCR beta chains were counted in an analysis, and 10 million to 12 million of them were shared. Measured with immunoSEQ multiplex PCR; TCRdb has only the in-frame clones, and not every one. V, J and clone size reflect that table, while D and trimming were determined from the DNA. Counted here are more than 80,000 clones, approximately 72% occurring once; the ten biggest clones make up roughly 3%. Germline lookup yields CDR1 SGHAT and CDR2 FQNNGV. The CDR3 length is 12 residues. The V end was cut by 4 bases, the J end by 10 bases, with 13 bases between. At collection, donors were nominally healthy, but unrecorded immune exposures were probable. This clone occurred a few times. What it binds is not known.

The V and J genes are TRBV11-2 and TRBJ1-1, with unresolved D. The receptor was derived from a female donor in good health and CMV-seropositive. The sample comprised PBMCs. The CDR3 DNA is TGTGCCAGCAGCTCTAGACCCAACGGAGCTTTCTTT. It translates to CASSSRPNGAFF.